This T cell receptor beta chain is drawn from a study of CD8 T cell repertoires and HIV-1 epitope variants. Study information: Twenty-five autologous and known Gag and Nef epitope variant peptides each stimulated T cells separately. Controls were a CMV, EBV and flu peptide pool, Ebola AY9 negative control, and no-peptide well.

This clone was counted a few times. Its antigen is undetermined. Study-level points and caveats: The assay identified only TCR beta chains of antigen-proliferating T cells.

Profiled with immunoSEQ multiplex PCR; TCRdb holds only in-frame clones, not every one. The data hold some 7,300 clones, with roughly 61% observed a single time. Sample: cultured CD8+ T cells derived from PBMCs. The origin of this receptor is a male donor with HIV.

The CDR3 nucleotides are TGTGCCAGCAGCACCTGGGACATAAATGAGCAGTTCTTC. Translating it yields CASSTWDINEQFF. V gene TRBV14 combines with J gene TRBJ2-1, with a tentative D call TRBD1 (6 bases). With 5 bases removed from V and 7 bases from J, the gap between germline ends came to 12 bases. Germline V lookup: CDR1 SGHDN, CDR2 FVKESK. This CDR3 region has 13 residues.